This T cell receptor (beta chain) was recovered during a study of blood T cell repertoires in COVID-19. Study-level background: Nucleic acid was either cDNA or gDNA, and it came from T cells, B-cell-depleted T cells, or PBMCs.

The sample holds one count of this clone. Only in-frame clones appear in the TCRdb table, and some are missing; sequencing was by immunoSEQ multiplex PCR. The sample has about 76,000 clones; over 75% are singletons. Germline lookup yields CDR1 WNHNN and CDR2 SYGVQD (reference sequence). V was cut by 0 bases and J by 2 bases, with 8 bases left in between. The CDR3 covers 14 residues. The clonotype was recovered from a man in his forties or fifties with COVID-19, enrolled during active disease. Source material: peripheral blood. The J gene is TRBJ2-7, the V gene TRBV10-1, with D unclear. DNA for the CDR3: TGCGCCAGCAGTGAGTCGACTCGAGCCTACGAGCAGTACTTC. Protein product: CASSESTRAYEQYF.